The sequence of this T cell receptor beta chain was determined in a study of blood T cell repertoires in COVID-19. In the study overall: The samples span acute and convalescent COVID-19 from the United States, Italy and Spain. T cells, B-cell-depleted T cells, or PBMCs supplied cDNA or gDNA.

This clone was seen repeatedly, ten times or more. The germline V gene has CDR1 GTSNPN and CDR2 SVGIG (reference sequence). V was clipped by 5 bases and J by 7 bases, with 15 bases between them. The CDR3 spans 14 residues. TCRdb's copy holds only in-frame clones and misses some; the assay was immunoSEQ multiplex PCR. The sample carries more than 110,000 clones, around 87% recorded once. This sequence was found in a woman in her forties with acute or convalescent COVID-19. The sample taken for sequencing was peripheral blood. The chain recombines TRBV30 with TRBJ1-6; D is perhaps TRBD1 (6 bases). CDR3: CAWQLTGSNSPLHF. CDR3 bases: TGTGCCTGGCAATTAACAGGGAGCAATTCACCCCTCCACTTT.